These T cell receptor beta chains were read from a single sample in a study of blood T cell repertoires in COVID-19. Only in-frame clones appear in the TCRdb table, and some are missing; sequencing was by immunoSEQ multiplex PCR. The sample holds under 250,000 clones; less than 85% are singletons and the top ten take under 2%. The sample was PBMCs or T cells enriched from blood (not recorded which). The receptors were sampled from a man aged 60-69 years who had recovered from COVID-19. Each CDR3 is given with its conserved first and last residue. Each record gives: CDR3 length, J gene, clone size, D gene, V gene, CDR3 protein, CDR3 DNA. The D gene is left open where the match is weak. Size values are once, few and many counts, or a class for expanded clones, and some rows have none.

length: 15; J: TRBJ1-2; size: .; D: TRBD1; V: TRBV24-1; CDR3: CATSESGGPNYGYTF; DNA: TGTGCCACCAGTGAATCAGGGGGCCCTAACTATGGCTACACCTTC
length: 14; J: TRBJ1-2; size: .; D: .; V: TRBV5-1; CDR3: CASRPQGSDYGYTF; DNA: TGCGCCAGCAGACCCCAGGGGAGTGACTATGGCTACACCTTC
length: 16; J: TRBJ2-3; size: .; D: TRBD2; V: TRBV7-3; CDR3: CASSLSGGASGYTQYF; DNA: TGTGCCAGCAGCTTAAGCGGGGGGGCATCGGGTTATACGCAGTATTTT
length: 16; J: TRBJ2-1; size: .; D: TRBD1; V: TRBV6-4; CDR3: CASSDTNRGRNNEQFF; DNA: TGTGCCAGCAGTGACACCAACAGGGGAAGAAACAATGAGCAGTTCTTC
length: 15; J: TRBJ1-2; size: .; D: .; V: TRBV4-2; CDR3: CASSQEARGIGGYTF; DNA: TGTGCCAGCAGCCAAGAAGCCCGGGGGATCGGTGGCTACACCTTC
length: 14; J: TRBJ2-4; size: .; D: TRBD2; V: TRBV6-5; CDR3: CASTQSGGARIQYF; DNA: TGTGCCAGCACTCAAAGCGGGGGGGCCCGCATTCAGTACTTC
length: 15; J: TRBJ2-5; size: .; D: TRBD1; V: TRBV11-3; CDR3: CASSLAGTVQETQYF; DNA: TGTGCCAGCAGCTTGGCCGGGACAGTTCAAGAGACCCAGTACTTC
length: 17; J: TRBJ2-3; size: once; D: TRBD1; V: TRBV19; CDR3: CASRLGGSQLHTDTQYF; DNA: TGTGCCAGTAGGTTAGGGGGCTCCCAACTTCACACAGATACGCAGTATTTT
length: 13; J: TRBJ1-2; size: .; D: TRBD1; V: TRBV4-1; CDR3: CASSQGAGGGYTF; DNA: TGCGCCAGCAGCCAGGGGGCAGGGGGTGGCTACACCTTC
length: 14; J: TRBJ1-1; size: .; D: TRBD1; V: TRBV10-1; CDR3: CASSDGTGVPEAFF; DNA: TGCGCCAGCAGTGACGGCACAGGGGTTCCTGAAGCTTTCTTT
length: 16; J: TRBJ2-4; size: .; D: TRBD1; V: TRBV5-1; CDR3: CASSLGDRGGLNIQYF; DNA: TGCGCCAGCAGCTTGGGGGACAGGGGAGGGTTAAACATTCAGTACTTC
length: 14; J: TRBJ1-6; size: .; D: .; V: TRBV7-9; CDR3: CASSSGTENSPLHF; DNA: TGTGCCAGCAGCTCAGGGACTGAAAATTCACCCCTCCACTTT
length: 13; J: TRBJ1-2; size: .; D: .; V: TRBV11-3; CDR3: CASSSIQGLGYTF; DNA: TGTGCCAGCAGCTCCATACAGGGTCTGGGCTACACCTTC
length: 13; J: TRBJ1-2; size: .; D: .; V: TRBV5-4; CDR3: CASSGDGNYGYTF; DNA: TGTGCCAGCAGCGGAGACGGAAACTATGGCTACACCTTC
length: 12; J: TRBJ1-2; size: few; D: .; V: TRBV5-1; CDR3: CASSDVSYGYTF; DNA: TGCGCCAGCAGCGATGTTAGCTATGGCTACACCTTC
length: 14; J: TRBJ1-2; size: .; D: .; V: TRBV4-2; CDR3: CASSPKARVYGYTF; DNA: TGTGCCAGCAGCCCAAAGGCCCGGGTTTATGGCTACACCTTC
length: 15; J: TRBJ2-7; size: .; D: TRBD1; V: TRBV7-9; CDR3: CASSSPFGQGYEQYF; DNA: TGTGCCAGCAGCTCTCCCTTTGGACAGGGCTACGAGCAGTACTTC
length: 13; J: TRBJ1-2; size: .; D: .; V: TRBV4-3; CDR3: CASSQTGYSGYTF; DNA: TGCGCCAGCAGCCAAACAGGGTATTCTGGCTACACCTTC
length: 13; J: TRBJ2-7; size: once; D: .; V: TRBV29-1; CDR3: CSVARTVSYEQYF; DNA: TGCAGCGTTGCACGGACAGTCTCCTACGAGCAGTACTTC
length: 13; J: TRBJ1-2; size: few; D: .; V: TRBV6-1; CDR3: CASSEDRWRGYTF; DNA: TGTGCCAGCAGTGAAGACAGGTGGCGTGGCTACACCTTC
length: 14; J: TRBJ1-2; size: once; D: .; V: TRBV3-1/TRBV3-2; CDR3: CASSQATVADGYTF; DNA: TGTGCCAGCAGCCAGGCGACTGTGGCGGATGGCTACACCTTC
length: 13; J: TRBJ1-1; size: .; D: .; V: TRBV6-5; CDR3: CASKVAENTEAFF; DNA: TGTGCCAGCAAGGTTGCGGAAAACACTGAAGCTTTCTTT
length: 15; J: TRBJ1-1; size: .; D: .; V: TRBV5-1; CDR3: CASIKTGGTNTEAFF; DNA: TGCGCCAGCATCAAAACGGGAGGGACGAACACTGAAGCTTTCTTT
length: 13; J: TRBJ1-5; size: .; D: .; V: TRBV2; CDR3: CASSEYRNQPQHF; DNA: TGTGCCAGCAGTGAATATCGCAATCAGCCCCAGCATTTT
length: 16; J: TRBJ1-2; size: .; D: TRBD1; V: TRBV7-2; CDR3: CASSSATGQGAYGYTF; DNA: TGTGCCAGCAGCTCCGCCACCGGACAGGGGGCCTATGGCTACACCTTC
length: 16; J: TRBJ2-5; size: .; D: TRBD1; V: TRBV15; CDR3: CATSRDIRDRGETQYF; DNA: TGTGCCACCAGCAGAGATATCAGGGACAGGGGGGAGACCCAGTACTTC
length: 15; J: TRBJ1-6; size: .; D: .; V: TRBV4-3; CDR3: CASSPSGTPNSPLHF; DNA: TGCGCCAGCAGCCCTTCCGGGACACCTAATTCACCCCTCCACTTT
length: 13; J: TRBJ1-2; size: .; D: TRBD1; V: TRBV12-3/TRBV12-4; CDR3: CASTRQGYGGYTF; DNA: TGTGCCAGCACCAGACAGGGGTATGGAGGCTACACCTTC
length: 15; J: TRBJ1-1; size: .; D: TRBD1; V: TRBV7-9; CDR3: CASSRTGTVNTEAFF; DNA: TGTGCCAGCAGCCGAACCGGGACAGTGAACACTGAAGCTTTCTTT
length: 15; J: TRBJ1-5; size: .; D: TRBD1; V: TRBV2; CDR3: CASRATGGGYQPQHF; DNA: TGTGCCAGCAGAGCTACAGGGGGAGGTTATCAGCCCCAGCATTTT
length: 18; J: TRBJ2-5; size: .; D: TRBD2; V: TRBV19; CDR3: CASSMSLGGGILGETQYF; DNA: TGTGCCAGTAGTATGTCCTTAGGCGGGGGGATACTTGGGGAGACCCAGTACTTC
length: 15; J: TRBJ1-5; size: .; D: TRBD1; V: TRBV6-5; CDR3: CASSYSGGGNQPQHF; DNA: TGTGCCAGCAGTTACTCAGGGGGCGGCAATCAGCCCCAGCATTTT
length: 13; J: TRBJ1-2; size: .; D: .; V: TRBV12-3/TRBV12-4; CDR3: CASRPRREYGYTF; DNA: TGTGCCAGCAGACCCCGCAGGGAATATGGCTACACCTTC
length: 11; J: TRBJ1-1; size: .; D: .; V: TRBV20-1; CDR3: CSARGGGEAFF; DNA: TGCAGTGCTAGAGGAGGGGGTGAAGCTTTCTTT
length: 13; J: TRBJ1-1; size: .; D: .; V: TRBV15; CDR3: CATSTQRGTEAFF; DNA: TGTGCCACCAGCACGCAGCGGGGCACTGAAGCTTTCTTT